This record looks at one TCR beta chain sequence and its context. This entry belongs to a study of blood T cell repertoires in COVID-19. As for the study in general: Sites across the United States, Italy and Spain contributed samples from acute and convalescent COVID-19. From T cells, B-cell-depleted T cells, or PBMCs came the material, which was cDNA or gDNA.

In the original analysis: Reference gene primer amplification yielded estimated nucleated cell counts. Sequencing used immunoSEQ multiplex PCR; TCRdb keeps in-frame clones, though not all of them. V, J and clone size were drawn from that table, and D and trimming were deduced from the DNA. The sample consists of 180,000 or so clones, approximately 86% of them appearing once. The CDR3 is 14 residues long. Germline assignment: CDR1 MDHEN and CDR2 SYDVKM. Between the trimmed V and J ends, which lost 3 bases and 3 bases, there was a span of 11 bases. This receptor was taken from a man in his sixties with acute or convalescent COVID-19. The material sequenced was peripheral blood. The rearrangement uses TRBV28 and TRBJ1-1; D might be TRBD1 (6 bases). CDR3 DNA sequence: TGTGCCAGCAGTTTTCCAGGGGCCGACACTGAAGCTTTCTTT. This sequence encodes CASSFPGADTEAFF.